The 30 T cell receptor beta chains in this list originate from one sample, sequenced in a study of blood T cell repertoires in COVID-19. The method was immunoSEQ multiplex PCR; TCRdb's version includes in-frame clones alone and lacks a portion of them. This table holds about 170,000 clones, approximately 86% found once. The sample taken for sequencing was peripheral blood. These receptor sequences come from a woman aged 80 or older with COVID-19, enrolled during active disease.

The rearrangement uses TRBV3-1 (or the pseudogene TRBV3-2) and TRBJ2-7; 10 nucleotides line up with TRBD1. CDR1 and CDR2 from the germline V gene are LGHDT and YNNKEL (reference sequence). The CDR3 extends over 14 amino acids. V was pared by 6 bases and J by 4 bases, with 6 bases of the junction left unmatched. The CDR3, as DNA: TGTGCCAGCAGTCCCCCGGGACAGGGGTACGAGCAGTACTTC. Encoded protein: CASSPPGQGYEQYF.

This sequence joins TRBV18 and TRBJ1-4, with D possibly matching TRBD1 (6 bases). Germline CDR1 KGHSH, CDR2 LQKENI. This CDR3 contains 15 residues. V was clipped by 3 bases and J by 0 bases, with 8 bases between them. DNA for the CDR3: TGTGCCAGCTCACCTCAGGGGACAACTAATGAAAAACTGTTTTTT. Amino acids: CASSPQGTTNEKLFF.

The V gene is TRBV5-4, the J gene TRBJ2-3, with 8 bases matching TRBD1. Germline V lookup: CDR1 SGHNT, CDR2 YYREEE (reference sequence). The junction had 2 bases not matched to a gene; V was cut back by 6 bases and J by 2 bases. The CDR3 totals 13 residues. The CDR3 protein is CASKDRDTDTQYF. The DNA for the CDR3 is TGTGCCAGCAAGGACAGGGACACAGATACGCAGTATTTT. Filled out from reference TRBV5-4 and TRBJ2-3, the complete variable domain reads ETGVTQSPTHLIKTRGQQVTLRCSSQSGHNTVSWYQQALGQGPQFIFQYYREEENGRGNFPPRFSGLQFPNYSSELNVNALELDDSALYLCASKDRDTDTQYFGPGTRLTVL.

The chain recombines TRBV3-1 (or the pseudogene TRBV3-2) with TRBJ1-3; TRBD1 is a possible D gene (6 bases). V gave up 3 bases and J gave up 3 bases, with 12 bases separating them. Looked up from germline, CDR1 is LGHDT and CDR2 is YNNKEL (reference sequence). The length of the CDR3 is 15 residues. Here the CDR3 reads CASSHLAGDGNTIYF. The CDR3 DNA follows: TGTGCCAGCAGCCATTTGGCAGGGGATGGAAACACCATATATTTT.

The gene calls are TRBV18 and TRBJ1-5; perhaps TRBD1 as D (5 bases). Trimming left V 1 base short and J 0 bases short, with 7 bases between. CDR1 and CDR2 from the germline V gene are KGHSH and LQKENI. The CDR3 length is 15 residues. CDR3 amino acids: CASSPQQVSNQPQHF. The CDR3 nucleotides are TGTGCCAGCTCACCACAACAGGTTAGCAATCAGCCCCAGCATTTT.

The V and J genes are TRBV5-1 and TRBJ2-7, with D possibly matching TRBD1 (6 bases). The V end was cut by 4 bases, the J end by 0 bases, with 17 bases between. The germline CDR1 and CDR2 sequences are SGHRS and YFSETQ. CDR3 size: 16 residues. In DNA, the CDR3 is TGCGCCAGCAGCCCGAGGGCCGGGACATCCTCCTACGAGCAGTACTTC. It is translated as CASSPRAGTSSYEQYF.

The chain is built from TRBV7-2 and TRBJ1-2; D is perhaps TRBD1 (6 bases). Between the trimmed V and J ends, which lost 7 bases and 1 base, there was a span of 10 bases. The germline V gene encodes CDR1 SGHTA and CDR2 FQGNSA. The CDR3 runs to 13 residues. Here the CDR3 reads CASTPDSNYGYTF. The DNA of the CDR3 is TGTGCCAGCACCCCGGACAGTAACTATGGCTACACCTTC.

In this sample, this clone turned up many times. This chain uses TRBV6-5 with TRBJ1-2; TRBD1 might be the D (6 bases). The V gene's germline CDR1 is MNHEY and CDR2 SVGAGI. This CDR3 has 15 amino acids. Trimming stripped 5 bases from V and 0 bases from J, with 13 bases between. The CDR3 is CASSPTQGTNYGYTF. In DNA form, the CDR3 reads TGTGCCAGCAGTCCCACACAGGGAACTAACTATGGCTACACCTTC.

The CDR3 loop reads CASSLVDSGNEQFF. The CDR3 DNA is TGTGCCAGCAGCTTGGTTGATAGCGGGAATGAGCAGTTCTTC. The chain is built from TRBV5-4 and TRBJ2-1, with 7 bases fitting TRBD2. The CDR3 is 14 residues long. Trimming removed 0 bases from V and 7 bases from J; junction bases left unmatched: 4. Germline V gene data show CDR1 as SGHNT and CDR2 as YYREEE (reference sequence).

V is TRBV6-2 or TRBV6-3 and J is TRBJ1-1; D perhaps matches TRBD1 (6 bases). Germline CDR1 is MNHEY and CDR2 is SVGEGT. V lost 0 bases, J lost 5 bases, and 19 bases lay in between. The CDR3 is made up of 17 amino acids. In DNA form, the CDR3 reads TGTGCCAGCAGTTACTCGGGAGCCACAGGGAAGTGGACTGAAGCTTTCTTT. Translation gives CASSYSGATGKWTEAFF.

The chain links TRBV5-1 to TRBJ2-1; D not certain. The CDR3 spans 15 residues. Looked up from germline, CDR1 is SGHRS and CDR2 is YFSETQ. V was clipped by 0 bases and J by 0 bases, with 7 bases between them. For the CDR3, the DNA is TGCGCCAGCAGCTTGGGAGGATCCTCCTACAATGAGCAGTTCTTC. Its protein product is CASSLGGSSYNEQFF.

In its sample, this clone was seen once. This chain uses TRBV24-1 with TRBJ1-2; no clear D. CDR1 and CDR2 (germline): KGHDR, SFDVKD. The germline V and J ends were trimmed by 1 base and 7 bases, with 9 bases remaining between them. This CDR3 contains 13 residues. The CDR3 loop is CATSDLSGSGYTF. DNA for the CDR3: TGTGCCACCAGTGATTTATCCGGGTCTGGCTACACCTTC.

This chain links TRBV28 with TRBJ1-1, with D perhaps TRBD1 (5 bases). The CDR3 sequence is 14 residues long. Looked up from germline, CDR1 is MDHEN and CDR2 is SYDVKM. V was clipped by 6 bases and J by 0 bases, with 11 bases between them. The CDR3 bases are TGTGCCAGCAGGTCGGAGGGGCTGAACACTGAAGCTTTCTTT. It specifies CASRSEGLNTEAFF.

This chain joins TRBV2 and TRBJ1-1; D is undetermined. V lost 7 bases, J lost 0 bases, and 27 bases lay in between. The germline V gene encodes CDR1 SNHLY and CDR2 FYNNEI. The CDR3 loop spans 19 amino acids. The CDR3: CASKVVRQGREILNTEAFF. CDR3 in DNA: TGTGCCAGCAAGGTAGTGAGGCAAGGGAGGGAGATCCTGAACACTGAAGCTTTCTTT.

CDR3 coding DNA: TGTGCCAGTAGAATCCTTTGGGGGGGCGACGGCTATGGCTACACCTTC. Amino acid sequence: CASRILWGGDGYGYTF. The chain employs TRBV19 and TRBJ1-2; D might be TRBD1 (6 bases). Germline-derived CDR1 and CDR2 are LNHDA and SQIVND (reference sequence). Trimming stripped 6 bases from V and 4 bases from J, with 21 bases between. The CDR3 consists of 16 residues.

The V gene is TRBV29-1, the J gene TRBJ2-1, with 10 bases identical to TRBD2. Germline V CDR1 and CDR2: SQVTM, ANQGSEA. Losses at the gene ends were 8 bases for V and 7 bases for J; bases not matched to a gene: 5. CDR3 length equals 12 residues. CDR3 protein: CSLSTSGNEQFF. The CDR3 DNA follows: TGCAGCTTATCGACTAGCGGGAATGAGCAGTTCTTC.

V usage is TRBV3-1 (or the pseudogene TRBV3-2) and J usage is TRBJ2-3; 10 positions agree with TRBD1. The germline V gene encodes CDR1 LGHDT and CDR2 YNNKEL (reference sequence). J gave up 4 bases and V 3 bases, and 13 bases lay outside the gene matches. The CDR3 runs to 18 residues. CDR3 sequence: CASSHGNGVGQGPDTQYF. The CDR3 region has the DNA TGTGCCAGCAGCCACGGAAACGGTGTGGGACAGGGGCCAGATACGCAGTATTTT.

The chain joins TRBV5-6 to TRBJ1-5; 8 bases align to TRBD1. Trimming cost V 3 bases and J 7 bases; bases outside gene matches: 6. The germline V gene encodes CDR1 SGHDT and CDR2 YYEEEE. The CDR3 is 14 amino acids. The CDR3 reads CASSSRTGYQPQHF. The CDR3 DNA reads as TGTGCCAGCAGCTCCAGGACAGGGTACCAGCCCCAGCATTTT.

CDR3: CASVPGGGTSPLHF. DNA for the CDR3: TGTGCCAGCGTCCCAGGGGGCGGCACTTCACCCCTCCACTTT. V and J are TRBV28 and TRBJ1-6; 8 bases fit TRBD1. CDR3 size: 14 residues. Germline V gives CDR1 MDHEN, CDR2 SYDVKM. Trimming removed 8 bases from V and 9 bases from J; junction bases left unmatched: 9.

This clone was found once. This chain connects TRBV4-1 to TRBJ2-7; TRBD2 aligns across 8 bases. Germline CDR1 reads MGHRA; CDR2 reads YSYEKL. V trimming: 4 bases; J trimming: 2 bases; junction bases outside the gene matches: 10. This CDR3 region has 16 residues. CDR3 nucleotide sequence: TGCGCCAGCAGCCCGCAGATACTAGCGGCGGCCTACGAGCAGTACTTC. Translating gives CASSPQILAAAYEQYF.

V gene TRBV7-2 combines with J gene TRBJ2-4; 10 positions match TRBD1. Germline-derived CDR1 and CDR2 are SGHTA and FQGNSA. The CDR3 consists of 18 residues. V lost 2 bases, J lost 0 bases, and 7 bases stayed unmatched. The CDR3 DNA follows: TGTGCCAGCAGCTTATCCGGACAGGGGGGTTTAGCCAAAAACATTCAGTACTTC. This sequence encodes CASSLSGQGGLAKNIQYF.

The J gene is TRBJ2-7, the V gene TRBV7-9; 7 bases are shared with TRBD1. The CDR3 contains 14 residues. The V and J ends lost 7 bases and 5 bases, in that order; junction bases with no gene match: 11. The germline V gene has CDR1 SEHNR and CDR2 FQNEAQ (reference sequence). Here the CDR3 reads CASTIQGLRDEQYF. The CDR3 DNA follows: TGTGCCAGCACCATACAGGGGCTAAGGGACGAGCAGTACTTC. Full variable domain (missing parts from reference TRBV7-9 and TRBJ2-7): DTGVSQNPRHKITKRGQNVTFRCDPISEHNRLYWYRQTLGQGPEFLTYFQNEAQLEKSRLLSDRFSAERPKGSFSTLEIQRTEQGDSAMYLCASTIQGLRDEQYFGPGTRLTVT.

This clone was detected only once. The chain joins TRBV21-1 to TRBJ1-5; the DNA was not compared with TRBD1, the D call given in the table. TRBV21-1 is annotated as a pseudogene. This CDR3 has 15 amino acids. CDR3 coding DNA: TGTGCCAGCAGCAAGGGCCCTTATAGCAATCAGCCCCAGCATTTT. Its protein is CASSKGPYSNQPQHF.

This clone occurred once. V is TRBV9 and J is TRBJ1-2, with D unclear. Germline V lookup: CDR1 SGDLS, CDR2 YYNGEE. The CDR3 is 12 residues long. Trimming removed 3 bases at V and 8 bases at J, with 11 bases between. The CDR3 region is CASSGRLSGYTF. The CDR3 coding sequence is TGTGCCAGCAGCGGAAGGCTTAGCGGCTACACCTTC.

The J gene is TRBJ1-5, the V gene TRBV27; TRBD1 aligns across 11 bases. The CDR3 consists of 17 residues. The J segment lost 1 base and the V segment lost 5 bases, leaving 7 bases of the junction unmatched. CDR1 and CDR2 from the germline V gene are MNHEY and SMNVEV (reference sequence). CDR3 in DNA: TGTGCCAGCAGTATTGGACAGGGGGCGCCCAGCAATCAGCCCCAGCATTTT. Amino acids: CASSIGQGAPSNQPQHF.

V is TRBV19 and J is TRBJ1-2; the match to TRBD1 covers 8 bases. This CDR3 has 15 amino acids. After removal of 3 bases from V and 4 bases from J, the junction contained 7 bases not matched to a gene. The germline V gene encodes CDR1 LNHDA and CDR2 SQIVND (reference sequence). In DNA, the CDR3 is TGTGCCAGTAGTATTAAGACAGGGGCTACCTATGGCTACACCTTC. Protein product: CASSIKTGATYGYTF.

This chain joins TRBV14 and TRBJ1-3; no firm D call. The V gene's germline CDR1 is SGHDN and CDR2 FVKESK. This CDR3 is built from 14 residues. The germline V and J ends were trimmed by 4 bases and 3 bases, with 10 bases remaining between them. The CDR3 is CASSRARFGNTIYF. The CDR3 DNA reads TGTGCCAGCAGCCGGGCAAGATTTGGAAACACCATATATTTT.

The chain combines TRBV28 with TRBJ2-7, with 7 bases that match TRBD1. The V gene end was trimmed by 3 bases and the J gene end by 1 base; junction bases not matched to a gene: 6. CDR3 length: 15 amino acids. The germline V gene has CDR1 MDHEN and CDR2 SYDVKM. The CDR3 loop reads CASSFGQAVSYEQYF. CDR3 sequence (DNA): TGTGCCAGCAGTTTCGGACAGGCGGTATCCTACGAGCAGTACTTC.

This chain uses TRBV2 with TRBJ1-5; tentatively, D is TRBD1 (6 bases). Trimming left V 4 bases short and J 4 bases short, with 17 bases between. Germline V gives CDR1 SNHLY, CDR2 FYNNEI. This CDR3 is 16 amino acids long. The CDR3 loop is CASSGTTGYENQPQHF. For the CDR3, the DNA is TGTGCCAGCAGTGGAACCACAGGGTATGAGAATCAGCCCCAGCATTTT.

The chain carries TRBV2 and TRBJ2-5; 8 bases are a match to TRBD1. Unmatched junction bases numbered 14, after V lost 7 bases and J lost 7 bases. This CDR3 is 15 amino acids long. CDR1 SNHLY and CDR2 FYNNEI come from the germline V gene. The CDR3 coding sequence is TGTGCCAGCATCCCAGGCGGTAGCGGACAGGGGACCCAGTACTTC. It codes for CASIPGGSGQGTQYF.